The sequence of this T cell receptor beta chain was determined in a study of shared clonotypes between healthy human individuals. Libraries were prepared by immunoSEQ multiplex PCR; TCRdb keeps only in-frame clonotypes and omits some of them. The sample has around 550,000 clones, approximately 95% seen once. Regarding the study as a whole: Between a few donors, naive CD4 clonotypes were shared at a level of about 5%.

Naive CD8 cells comprised CD45RO-negative, CCR7-positively selected cells, excluding terminally differentiated effector memory CD45RA+ cells. Comments on this clone: Its antigen is undetermined.

The TCR sequence derives from a woman aged 25 to 45 in good health. The source material was naive CD8+ T cells sorted from blood.

For the CDR3, the DNA is TGTGCCAGCAGTGAAAGGTACCCTGAAGCTTTCTTT. Its translation: CASSERYPEAFF. V gene TRBV2 combines with J gene TRBJ1-1; no reliable D call. The V end lost 2 bases, the J end lost 6 bases, and 7 bases lay between the germline ends. Germline V CDR1 and CDR2: SNHLY, FYNNEI. CDR3 length equals 12 residues.